Each of the 27 T cell receptor beta chains below was sequenced from the same sample in a study of beta chain features in type 1 diabetes. Of the isolated RNA, all was reverse transcribed, and so the sequenced material was expressed TCRB transcripts. Sequencing used immunoSEQ multiplex PCR; TCRdb keeps in-frame clones, though not all of them. The sample records roughly 400,000 clones, roughly 15% being singletons. The sequencing sample was made of naive CD4+ T cells from blood. These receptors all come from a woman between 18 and 30 years old in good health.

The chain has TRBV4-2 and TRBJ2-1, with 8 bases identical to TRBD2. V gave up 0 bases and J gave up 1 base; unmatched junction bases: 8. Germline loops: CDR1 LGHNA, CDR2 YNFKEQ. CDR3 length equals 18 residues. This CDR3 reads CASSQENRGRRSYNEQFF. As DNA, the CDR3 is TGTGCCAGCAGCCAAGAAAATCGCGGGAGGAGGTCCTACAATGAGCAGTTCTTC.

The gene calls are TRBV25-1 and TRBJ2-1; TRBD2 aligns across 12 bases. The V gene's germline CDR1 is MGHDK and CDR2 SYGVNS. The CDR3 runs 16 residues. Trimming at V came to 8 bases and at J to 6 bases, leaving 11 bases not matched to a gene. Here the CDR3 reads CASALTSGRPGNEQFF. The CDR3 DNA reads as TGTGCCAGCGCCCTGACTAGCGGGAGACCTGGCAATGAGCAGTTCTTC.

This clone was found a few times. V and J are TRBV30 and TRBJ2-7; 7 positions agree with TRBD1. With 5 bases clipped from V and 5 bases from J, the junction kept 9 bases outside the gene matches. The CDR3 length is 13 residues. Germline CDR1 is GTSNPN and CDR2 is SVGIG (reference sequence). The CDR3 nucleotides are TGTGCCTGGGGACGACAGGGTACCCACGAGCAGTACTTC. It encodes CAWGRQGTHEQYF.

To note about this clone: Other DNA sequences in this specimen translate into the identical CDR3. The rearrangement joins TRBV5-1 to TRBJ1-5; D not resolved. The CDR3 spans 13 residues. V was shortened by 2 bases and J by 6 bases, with 9 bases between the two germline ends. Germline V gives CDR1 SGHRS, CDR2 YFSETQ. The CDR3 loop is CASSFGGSQPQHF. In DNA, the CDR3 is TGCGCCAGCAGCTTTGGAGGCTCTCAGCCCCAGCATTTT.

In the case of this clone: Other nucleotide sequences from this sample produce the same CDR3. The genes are TRBV30 and TRBJ2-1; D may be TRBD1 (6 bases). Trimming stripped 0 bases from V and 4 bases from J, with 7 bases between. The germline CDR1 and CDR2 sequences are GTSNPN and SVGIG (reference sequence). The CDR3 spans 13 residues. In nucleotides, the CDR3 is TGTGCCTGGAGTGTGGACAGTTACAATGAGCAGTTCTTC. Translating gives CAWSVDSYNEQFF.

The table lists this clone with a count of one. The chain carries TRBV28 and TRBJ1-2; D is undetermined. The germline V gene encodes CDR1 MDHEN and CDR2 SYDVKM. This CDR3 is built from 12 residues. The germline V and J ends were trimmed by 4 bases and 8 bases, with 11 bases remaining between them. The chain's CDR3 is CASSSQPRGYTF. CDR3 sequence (DNA): TGTGCCAGCAGTTCCCAACCTAGGGGCTACACCTTC.

V is TRBV23-1 and J is TRBJ2-7; TRBD1 is a possible D gene (6 bases). TRBV23-1 is assigned to the ORF class and has an uncertain function. This CDR3 has 17 residues. V was cut by 3 bases and J by 0 bases, with 18 bases left in between. The CDR3 spells CASSHRDNEALSYEQYF. The CDR3 DNA sequence: TGCGCCAGCAGTCACCGGGACAACGAAGCACTCTCCTACGAGCAGTACTTC.

This clone was picked up a small number of times. This chain uses TRBV30 with TRBJ2-1, with TRBD2 matching over 9 bases. Per the germline V gene, CDR1 is GTSNPN and CDR2 is SVGIG (reference sequence). The CDR3 spans 14 residues. The trim removed 0 bases at V and 15 bases at J, leaving 12 bases unmatched. CDR3 in amino acids: CAWSVLAGAPQSFF. The CDR3 region has the DNA TGTGCCTGGAGTGTACTAGCGGGTGCCCCGCAATCGTTCTTC.

The rearrangement joins TRBV4-3 to TRBJ1-4; D is ambiguous. The germline V and J ends were trimmed by 8 bases and 7 bases, with 14 bases remaining between them. This CDR3 is 13 amino acids long. CDR1 is LGHNA and CDR2 is YSLEER in the germline V gene. CDR3 nucleotides: TGCGCCAGCGGGAGGTGGGCGGGTGAAAAACTGTTTTTT. It yields the protein CASGRWAGEKLFF.

This clone was detected only a few times. This chain connects TRBV30 to TRBJ1-2; 9 bases fit TRBD1. Germline CDR1 GTSNPN, CDR2 SVGIG (reference sequence). Trimming took 0 bases from V and 4 from J; bases not matched to a gene: 9. The CDR3 has 16 amino acids. CDR3 DNA: TGTGCCTGGAGTGTAGGGGACAGGGTTTTGAGCTATGGCTACACCTTC. This translates into CAWSVGDRVLSYGYTF.

The sample holds a few counts of this clone. In the same sample, other DNA sequences code for this CDR3. The rearrangement uses TRBV6-5 and TRBJ1-2; 7 bases line up with TRBD1. The V and J ends lost 0 bases and 2 bases, in that order; junction bases with no gene match: 0. The CDR3 is made up of 14 amino acids. Germline V CDR1 and CDR2: MNHEY, SVGAGI. This CDR3 reads CASSYSTGNYGYTF. For the CDR3, the DNA is TGTGCCAGCAGTTACTCGACAGGGAACTATGGCTACACCTTC.

This clone was recorded a few times. V usage is TRBV27 and J usage is TRBJ2-2; D might be TRBD1 (6 bases). Germline loops: CDR1 MNHEY, CDR2 SMNVEV (reference sequence). This CDR3 is built from 14 residues. Trimming removed 2 bases at V and 6 bases at J, with 10 bases between. The CDR3 DNA is TGTGCCAGCAGTTTACCTAGGGGGTCCGGGGAGCTGTTTTTT. Protein: CASSLPRGSGELFF.

The chain combines TRBV4-2 with TRBJ1-3; tentatively, D is TRBD1 (5 bases). CDR1 and CDR2 (germline): LGHNA, YNFKEQ. The length of the CDR3 is 14 residues. V lost 2 bases to trimming and J lost 0 bases, with 5 bases between them. The CDR3 sequence is CASSQTGSGNTIYF. The CDR3, as DNA: TGTGCCAGCAGCCAAACAGGCTCTGGAAACACCATATATTTT.

This clone has just a few counts. J is TRBJ2-2 and V is TRBV29-1; 7 bases map to TRBD1. The CDR3 length is 15 residues. V was pared by 5 bases and J by 7 bases, with 13 bases of the junction left unmatched. The germline CDR1 and CDR2 sequences are SQVTM and ANQGSEA. CDR3 residues: CSVRLGAGGSGELFF. The CDR3 DNA reads TGCAGCGTTAGATTGGGTGCAGGGGGAAGCGGGGAGCTGTTTTTT.

V usage is TRBV15 and J usage is TRBJ2-1; D uncertain. Germline V lookup: CDR1 LNHNV, CDR2 YYDKDF (reference sequence). Trimming pared 0 bases from V and 2 bases from J, leaving 11 bases between. The CDR3 loop spans 16 amino acids. The CDR3 protein is CATSRDPVQTYNEQFF. The CDR3 bases are TGTGCCACCAGCAGAGATCCTGTGCAGACCTACAATGAGCAGTTCTTC.

This clone has a handful of counts. The J gene is TRBJ2-3, the V gene TRBV7-9, with 7 bases aligning to TRBD1. The germline gives CDR1 SEHNR, CDR2 FQNEAQ (reference sequence). V trimming: 6 bases; J trimming: 0 bases; junction bases outside the gene matches: 9. This CDR3 is 16 amino acids long. CDR3 residues: CASSPPGQRSTDTQYF. The CDR3 region has the DNA TGTGCCAGCAGTCCTCCGGGACAGCGAAGCACAGATACGCAGTATTTT.

This clone was picked up a small number of times. V gene TRBV30 combines with J gene TRBJ1-1, with 7 bases fitting TRBD1. The germline V gene encodes CDR1 GTSNPN and CDR2 SVGIG (reference sequence). The junction had 9 bases not matched to a gene; V was cut back by 8 bases and J by 6 bases. This CDR3 has 12 residues. The CDR3 loop reads CASSGQPSEAFF. CDR3 nucleotide sequence: TGTGCCAGTTCGGGACAGCCTTCTGAAGCTTTCTTT.

This clone was seen a few times. The chain employs TRBV4-2 and TRBJ1-2; maybe TRBD1 (6 bases). V lost 4 bases, J lost 7 bases, and 16 bases lay in between. The length of the CDR3 is 14 residues. CDR1 and CDR2 from the germline V gene are LGHNA and YNFKEQ. This CDR3 reads CASSLQGSSAGYTF. The DNA of the CDR3 is TGTGCCAGCAGCCTACAGGGAAGTAGTGCTGGCTACACCTTC.

There are a few counts of this clone. The chain recombines TRBV27 with TRBJ2-1, with TRBD2 identical over 10 bases. This CDR3 is built from 18 residues. Germline CDR1 MNHEY, CDR2 SMNVEV (reference sequence). V lost 2 bases to trimming and J lost 0 bases; unmatched junction nucleotides: 7. This CDR3 is CASSLVLAGVFSYNEQFF. CDR3 DNA: TGTGCCAGCAGTTTAGTGCTAGCGGGAGTCTTCTCCTACAATGAGCAGTTCTTC.

V and J are TRBV11-3 and TRBJ2-7; D is possibly TRBD2 (6 bases). Germline CDR1 reads SGHNT; CDR2 reads YENEEA. V dropped 6 bases and J dropped 3 bases, with 12 bases sitting between them. The CDR3 runs to 13 residues. The CDR3 nucleotides are TGTGCCAGCAGTCAGTGGAGGGGCTACGAGCAGTACTTC. Protein sequence: CASSQWRGYEQYF.

This clone came up a few times. The V and J genes are TRBV29-1 and TRBJ2-7; 12 bases line up with TRBD2. Germline-derived CDR1 and CDR2 are SQVTM and ANQGSEA. The CDR3 sequence is 13 residues long. V lost 7 bases and J lost 0; bases outside the gene matches: 1. The CDR3 DNA follows: TGCAGCGCGACTAGCGGGAGCTCCTACGAGCAGTACTTC. Translation: CSATSGSSYEQYF.

This rearrangement joins TRBV9 to TRBJ2-1; possibly TRBD1 for D (5 bases). Trimming left V 1 base short and J 6 bases short, with 17 bases between. This CDR3 is 16 amino acids long. Germline V lookup: CDR1 SGDLS, CDR2 YYNGEE. Written as DNA, the CDR3 is TGTGCCAGCAGCGTATCTTCGTTCGACAGTCTCAATGAGCAGTTCTTC. Translated: CASSVSSFDSLNEQFF.

This clone was observed a few times. The chain uses TRBV29-1 and TRBJ2-3; 12 positions match TRBD2. The CDR3 is 15 residues long. Germline V lookup: CDR1 SQVTM, CDR2 ANQGSEA. The trim removed 6 bases at V and 7 bases at J, leaving 11 bases unmatched. The CDR3 region has the DNA TGCAGCGTATCCGCCCTAGCGGGAGGGATCAATACGCAGTATTTT. It is translated as CSVSALAGGINTQYF.

This clone was detected a few times. The chain combines TRBV7-9 with TRBJ2-7, with 11 bases fitting TRBD1. The germline V gene encodes CDR1 SEHNR and CDR2 FQNEAQ (reference sequence). The CDR3 has 15 amino acids. The V segment lost 5 bases and the J segment 2 bases; nucleotides outside the gene matches: 5. CDR3 nucleotide sequence: TGTGCCAGCAGCCCAGGACAGGGGGCGACCTACGAGCAGTACTTC. It specifies CASSPGQGATYEQYF.

The rearrangement joins TRBV5-1 to TRBJ1-1; TRBD1 matches at 8 bases. Germline V gene lookup returns CDR1 SGHRS and CDR2 YFSETQ. This CDR3 has 16 amino acids. Unmatched junction bases numbered 12, after V lost 1 base and J lost 7 bases. The CDR3, as DNA: TGCGCCAGCAGCTTGCTAACGATACAGGGGGGTGGTGAAGCTTTCTTT. Protein sequence: CASSLLTIQGGGEAFF.

CDR3 in DNA: TGTGCCAGCAGTTACCCAGATCCCGGGGAGCTGTTTTTT. Residues: CASSYPDPGELFF. The chain has TRBV6-6 and TRBJ2-2, with unresolved D. CDR1 is MNHNY, CDR2 SVGAGI, per germline (reference sequence). The CDR3 contains 13 residues. V lost 2 bases and J lost 6, with 7 bases in between.

The chain employs TRBV30 and TRBJ1-2; D unresolved. CDR1 is GTSNPN and CDR2 is SVGIG in the germline V gene (reference sequence). Trimming shortened V by 0 bases and J by 0 bases, and 8 bases separated the two germline ends. The CDR3 consists of 14 residues. The CDR3 sequence: CAWSVLGANYGYTF. In nucleotides, the CDR3 is TGTGCCTGGAGTGTACTCGGAGCTAACTATGGCTACACCTTC.